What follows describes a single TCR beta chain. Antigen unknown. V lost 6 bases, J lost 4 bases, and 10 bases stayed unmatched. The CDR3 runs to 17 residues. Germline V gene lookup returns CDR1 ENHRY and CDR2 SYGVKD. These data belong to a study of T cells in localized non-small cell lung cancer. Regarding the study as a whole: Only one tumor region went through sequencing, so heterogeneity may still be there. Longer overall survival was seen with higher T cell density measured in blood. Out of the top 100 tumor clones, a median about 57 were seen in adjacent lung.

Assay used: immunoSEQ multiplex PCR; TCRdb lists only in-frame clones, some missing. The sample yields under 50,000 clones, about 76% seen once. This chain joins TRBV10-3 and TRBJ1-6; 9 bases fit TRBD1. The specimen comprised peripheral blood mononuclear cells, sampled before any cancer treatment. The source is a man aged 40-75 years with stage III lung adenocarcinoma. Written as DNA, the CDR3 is TGTGCCATCAGCGCTTGGGACAGGGAGAATTATAATTCACCCCTCCACTTT. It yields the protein CAISAWDRENYNSPLHF.